What follows are 10 T cell receptor beta chains derived from one specimen sequenced in a study of molecular identifiers for immune sequencing clone quantification. TCRdb reprocessed the PCR reads via MiXCR and lists one record per CDR3 protein. The table shows about 320,000 distinct CDR3 sequences, with about 21% occurring only once. The sample consisted of naive CD8+ T cells from blood, with Jurkat cell RNA spiked in. The sample's subset: FACS-sorted CD8+CD4-CCR7+CD45RA+ naive T cells. The receptors were gathered from a human donor in good health. Some libraries in this study had Jurkat cell RNA spiked in.

This clonotype occurred a few times. The gene calls are TRBV12-3 or TRBV12-4 and TRBJ1-2, with D unresolved. V dropped 3 bases and J dropped 3 bases, with 5 bases sitting between them. The CDR3 consists of 12 residues. CDR3 DNA sequence: TGTGCCAGCAGTTTCGGAGACTATGGCTACACCTTC. It is translated as CASSFGDYGYTF.

This clonotype was seen repeatedly, ten times or more. The rearrangement joins TRBV7-9 to TRBJ2-1, with 8 bases that match TRBD1. The CDR3 totals 17 residues. The germline V gene encodes CDR1 SEHNR and CDR2 FQNEAQ (reference sequence). V lost 6 bases and J lost 5; bases outside the gene matches: 15. CDR3 sequence (DNA): TGTGCCAGCAGTCACCCCGTCGGACAGGGTACCGACAATGAGCAGTTCTTC. Translation: CASSHPVGQGTDNEQFF.

A remark on this clonotype: This clone may be a read error of a much larger clone one base away. The chain couples TRBV6-5 to TRBJ2-2; D call uncertain. Germline CDR1 reads MNHEY; CDR2 reads SVGAGI. Deletions cut 4 bases from V and 2 bases from J, with 14 bases between. The CDR3 spans 16 residues. The CDR3 here is CASSFFRILNTGELFF. The CDR3 DNA reads as TGTGCCAGCAGTTTCTTCCGGATATTAAACACCGGGGAGCTGTTTTTT.

This clonotype was counted ten times or more. The V call is TRBV3-1, the J call TRBJ1-1; D is undetermined. Between the trimmed V and J ends, which lost 1 base and 4 bases, there was a span of 7 bases. CDR1 and CDR2 from the germline V gene are LGHDT and YNNKEL (reference sequence). This CDR3 comprises 13 residues. The CDR3 DNA is TGTGCCAGCAGCCAAGGGGTAACCACTGAAGCTTTCTTT. Amino acids: CASSQGVTTEAFF.

Of note for this clonotype: One base away lies a much larger clone, so this may be a sequencing read error. V usage is TRBV12-3 or TRBV12-4 and J usage is TRBJ1-1, with D maybe TRBD1 (6 bases). This CDR3 region has 16 residues. CDR3 region: CASRPRQVLMNTGAFF. CDR3 coding DNA: TGTGCCAGCAGACCAAGACAGGTCCTCATGAACACTGGAGCTTTCTTT.

The chain uses TRBV7-6 and TRBJ2-2, with D possibly being TRBD2 (7 bases). The CDR3 spans 16 residues. The V end was cut by 5 bases, the J end by 6 bases, with 19 bases between. CDR1 and CDR2 (germline): SGHVS, FNYEAQ. CDR3 in DNA: TGTGCCAGCAGCCTTCCGGGACGGGGGGCACCCGGGGAGCTGTTTTTT. Encoded protein: CASSLPGRGAPGELFF.

Note on this clonotype: This may be a read error: a much more frequent sequence differs by one nucleotide. The CDR3 nucleotides read TGCAGCGTTGAAGAATTCGGGACAGGGGATGAGCAGCTCTTC. It translates to CSVEEFGTGDEQLF. The chain employs TRBV29-1 and TRBJ2-1; 10 nucleotides align to TRBD1. Germline values: CDR1 SQVTM, CDR2 ANQGSEA. The CDR3 has 14 residues.

This clonotype was counted many times. The DNA for the CDR3 is TGTGCCAGCAGCTTATTACTAGCGGGGACGCCTAGCTCCTACAATGAGCAGTTCTTC. It translates to CASSLLLAGTPSSYNEQFF. V and J are TRBV7-9 and TRBJ2-1; TRBD2 agrees at 10 bases. Trimming took 2 bases from V and 0 from J; bases not matched to a gene: 10. The CDR3 is 19 amino acids. The V gene's germline CDR1 is SEHNR and CDR2 FQNEAQ (reference sequence). The full variable domain, in which reference TRBV7-9 and TRBJ2-1 provide the parts outside the CDR3, is DTGVSQNPRHKITKRGQNVTFRCDPISEHNRLYWYRQTLGQGPEFLTYFQNEAQLEKSRLLSDRFSAERPKGSFSTLEIQRTEQGDSAMYLCASSLLLAGTPSSYNEQFFGPGTRLTVL.

Comments on this clonotype: A read error may explain this, as a much larger clone is one base away. The chain couples TRBV10-3 to TRBJ1-1; TRBD1 agrees at 8 bases. Trimming cost V 10 bases and J 10 bases; bases outside gene matches: 14. Germline V gives CDR1 ENHRY, CDR2 SYGVKD. CDR3 length: 13 amino acids. CDR3 region: CATSGQGGPGAFF. The CDR3, as DNA: TGTGCCACCTCCGGACAGGGAGGACCTGGAGCTTTCTTT.

The sample holds many counts of this clonotype. V gene TRBV27 combines with J gene TRBJ2-7; 8 positions match TRBD1. This CDR3 comprises 14 residues. From germline, CDR1 is MNHEY and CDR2 SMNVEV (reference sequence). Trimming cost V 5 bases and J 2 bases; bases outside gene matches: 5. CDR3 region: CASSDRGGPYEQYF. The CDR3 DNA reads TGTGCCAGCAGTGACAGGGGCGGCCCCTACGAGCAGTACTTC.